The present T cell receptor beta chain was sequenced within a study of T cells after yellow fever vaccination. The CDR3 sequence is 14 residues long. The V gene lost 1 base and the J gene lost 0 bases, with 8 bases spanning the gap. CDR1 DFQATT and CDR2 SNEGSKA come from the germline V gene (reference sequence). TCRdb re-called the 5' RACE reads through MiXCR, storing one row per CDR3 protein. The table lists some 4,500 distinct CDR3 sequences, around 7.8% of them singletons. This clonotype showed up many times. The source was PBMCs, either bulk or a sorted T-cell subset (CD4+, CD8+, memory, or dextramer-sorted; not recorded which), collected roughly 47 days after the first yellow fever vaccination. The source of this sequence is a man between 18 and 29 years old who received the YFV17D yellow fever vaccine. The chain couples TRBV20-1 to TRBJ2-3, with no clear D. CDR3 nucleotide sequence: TGCAGTGCTAGAGTCAGGAGTAGCACAGATACGCAGTATTTT. Protein sequence: CSARVRSSTDTQYF.